The rows below give T cell receptor beta chains drawn from one sample of a study of patients and donors after allogeneic stem cell transplantation. TCRdb re-called the RT-PCR reads with MiXCR, one entry per CDR3 protein. The sample includes about 40,000 distinct CDR3 sequences, under 35% seen only once; the top ten take roughly 70%. The sequencing input was blood, either unsorted or a sorted T cell fraction (not recorded which). These receptors all come from a human donor who was either an allogeneic HSCT recipient or a stem cell or donor lymphocyte infusion donor (not recorded which). It is not recorded whose cells these are; they may come from a transplant donor. The CDR3 runs from the conserved cysteine through the conserved F or W. Each record gives: clone size, V gene, J gene, D gene, CDR3 protein, CDR3 DNA. The D gene is left open where the match is weak. Clone size is not always given. Where it is, it says once, few, many or a class for expanded clones.

clone_size: few
v_call: TRBV4-2
j_call: TRBJ2-7
d_call: TRBD1
cdr3_aa: CASSQVTGAYEQYF
cdr3_nt: TGTGCCAGCAGCCAGGTGACAGGGGCCTACGAGCAGTACTTC

clone_size: NA
v_call: TRBV9
j_call: TRBJ2-5
d_call: NA
cdr3_aa: CASSVASVQETQYF
cdr3_nt: TGTGCCAGCAGCGTAGCAAGCGTACAAGAGACCCAGTACTTC

clone_size: many
v_call: TRBV12-3/TRBV12-4
j_call: TRBJ1-1
d_call: NA
cdr3_aa: CASSLMFNTEAFF
cdr3_nt: TGTGCCAGCAGTTTAATGTTTAACACTGAAGCTTTCTTT

clone_size: few
v_call: TRBV3-1
j_call: TRBJ2-1
d_call: TRBD2
cdr3_aa: CASSREGPYNEQFF
cdr3_nt: TGTGCCAGCAGCCGGGAGGGCCCCTACAATGAGCAGTTCTTC

clone_size: many
v_call: TRBV20-1
j_call: TRBJ1-5
d_call: TRBD1
cdr3_aa: CSAIRGGPQPQHF
cdr3_nt: TGCAGTGCTATTAGAGGGGGCCCTCAGCCCCAGCATTTT

clone_size: few
v_call: TRBV20-1
j_call: TRBJ1-1
d_call: NA
cdr3_aa: CSAPRAGATEAFF
cdr3_nt: TGCAGTGCGCCCCGAGCAGGGGCCACTGAAGCTTTCTTT

clone_size: few
v_call: TRBV12-3/TRBV12-4
j_call: TRBJ2-5
d_call: NA
cdr3_aa: CASSYLVETQYF
cdr3_nt: TGTGCCAGCAGTTACCTCGTCGAGACCCAGTACTTC

clone_size: many
v_call: TRBV12-3/TRBV12-4
j_call: TRBJ1-3
d_call: NA
cdr3_aa: CASKPGPSSGNTIYF
cdr3_nt: TGTGCCAGCAAGCCGGGACCTAGCTCTGGAAACACCATATATTTT

clone_size: few
v_call: TRBV7-2
j_call: TRBJ2-5
d_call: NA
cdr3_aa: CASSLRRVQETQYF
cdr3_nt: TGTGCCAGCAGCTTACGGAGGGTCCAAGAGACCCAGTACTTC

clone_size: few
v_call: TRBV18
j_call: TRBJ1-2
d_call: NA
cdr3_aa: CASSPTPNYGYTF
cdr3_nt: TGTGCCAGCTCACCAACACCGAACTATGGCTACACCTTC

clone_size: NA
v_call: TRBV29-1
j_call: TRBJ1-1
d_call: NA
cdr3_aa: CSVDRQNTEAFF
cdr3_nt: TGCAGCGTTGACAGGCAGAACACTGAAGCTTTCTTT

clone_size: NA
v_call: TRBV5-1
j_call: TRBJ2-7
d_call: NA
cdr3_aa: CASSLAGQLIYEQYF
cdr3_nt: TGCGCCAGCAGCTTGGCCGGGCAGCTGATCTACGAGCAGTACTTC

clone_size: NA
v_call: TRBV4-3
j_call: TRBJ1-6
d_call: TRBD1
cdr3_aa: CASSQEGQKNSPLHF
cdr3_nt: TGCGCCAGCAGCCAAGAGGGACAGAAGAATTCACCCCTCCACTTT

clone_size: few
v_call: TRBV3-1
j_call: TRBJ2-1
d_call: TRBD2
cdr3_aa: CASKGIAGGYNEQFF
cdr3_nt: TGTGCCAGCAAGGGGATAGCGGGAGGCTACAATGAGCAGTTCTTC

clone_size: many
v_call: TRBV7-8
j_call: TRBJ1-6
d_call: TRBD1
cdr3_aa: CASSLETGFQFLHF
cdr3_nt: TGTGCCAGCAGCTTAGAGACAGGGTTTCAATTCCTCCACTTT

clone_size: NA
v_call: TRBV6-2/TRBV6-3
j_call: TRBJ1-2
d_call: TRBD1
cdr3_aa: CASSLGQGAYGYTF
cdr3_nt: TGTGCCAGCAGCCTGGGACAGGGGGCCTATGGCTACACCTTC

clone_size: few
v_call: TRBV7-2
j_call: TRBJ2-5
d_call: NA
cdr3_aa: CASSVVWAARQETQYF
cdr3_nt: TGTGCCAGCAGCGTCGTGTGGGCAGCCCGCCAAGAGACCCAGTACTTC

clone_size: few
v_call: TRBV28
j_call: TRBJ1-2
d_call: NA
cdr3_aa: CASKPPGPPNYGYTF
cdr3_nt: TGTGCCAGCAAACCCCCGGGACCGCCGAACTATGGCTACACCTTC

clone_size: many
v_call: TRBV6-5
j_call: TRBJ1-2
d_call: TRBD1
cdr3_aa: CASSLFDRGGGYTF
cdr3_nt: TGTGCCAGCAGTTTGTTTGACAGGGGTGGAGGCTACACCTTC

clone_size: few
v_call: TRBV29-1
j_call: TRBJ1-2
d_call: TRBD1
cdr3_aa: CSVTGANYGYTF
cdr3_nt: TGCAGCGTCACAGGGGCTAACTATGGCTACACCTTC

clone_size: few
v_call: TRBV4-1
j_call: TRBJ2-1
d_call: NA
cdr3_aa: CASSQEGPAWSDVYNEQFF
cdr3_nt: TGCGCCAGCAGCCAAGAAGGTCCAGCTTGGTCGGACGTCTACAATGAGCAGTTCTTC